This T cell receptor (beta chain) appears in the sequencing data of a study of T cell responses to AZD1222 COVID-19 vaccine. Using immunoSEQ multiplex PCR, the repertoire was profiled, and TCRdb retains in-frame clones only, with some absent. Among 85,000 to 130,000 clones, 90% were seen once, and the ten largest hold around 8%. The sequencing used peripheral blood, collected 28 days after the second AZD1222 dose. This TCR derives from an adult who received the AZD1222 COVID-19 vaccine.

CDR3 region: CASSLALTGANEQYF. The CDR3 coding sequence is TGCGCCAGCAGCTTGGCCTTGACAGGCGCCAACGAGCAGTACTTC. This chain joins TRBV5-1 and TRBJ2-7; D is perhaps TRBD1 (6 bases). Trimming cost V 0 bases and J 5 bases, with 15 bases left between them. From germline, CDR1 is SGHRS and CDR2 YFSETQ. The CDR3 is 15 residues long.